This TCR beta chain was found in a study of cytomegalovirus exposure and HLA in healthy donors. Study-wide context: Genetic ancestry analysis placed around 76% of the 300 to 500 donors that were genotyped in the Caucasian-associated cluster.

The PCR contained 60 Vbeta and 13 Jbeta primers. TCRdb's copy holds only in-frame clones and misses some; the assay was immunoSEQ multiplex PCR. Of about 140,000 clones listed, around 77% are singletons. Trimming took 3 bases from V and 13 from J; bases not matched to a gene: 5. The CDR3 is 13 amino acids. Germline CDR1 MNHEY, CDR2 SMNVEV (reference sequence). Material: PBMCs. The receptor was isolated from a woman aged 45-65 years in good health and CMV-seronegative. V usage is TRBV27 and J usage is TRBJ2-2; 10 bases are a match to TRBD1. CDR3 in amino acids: CASSFRTGGGLFF. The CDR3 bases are TGTGCCAGCAGTTTTCGGACAGGGGGAGGGCTGTTTTTT.